The clone carrying this TCR beta chain was recorded many times. This specimen comes from a study of T-cell reconstitution after alpha-beta-depleted transplantation in children. Unique molecular identifiers were incorporated when the TCRbeta library was constructed. TCRdb recomputed calls from the PCR reads with MiXCR, one row per CDR3 protein. The sample lists some 240,000 distinct CDR3 sequences; about 12% were seen once. This CDR3 contains 14 residues. Per germline, CDR1 MDHEN and CDR2 SYDVKM. V was shortened by 4 bases and J by 0 bases, with 6 bases between the two germline ends. The chain is built from TRBV28 and TRBJ2-2; D call uncertain. Source: PBMCs from the stem cell graft donor, taken from the stem cell graft. The clonotype was recovered from a human donor who donated a stem cell graft to a child with acute lymphoblastic leukemia. The CDR3 nucleotides are TGTGCCAGCAGTTGGGTTACGAACACCGGGGAGCTGTTTTTT. It is translated as CASSWVTNTGELFF.